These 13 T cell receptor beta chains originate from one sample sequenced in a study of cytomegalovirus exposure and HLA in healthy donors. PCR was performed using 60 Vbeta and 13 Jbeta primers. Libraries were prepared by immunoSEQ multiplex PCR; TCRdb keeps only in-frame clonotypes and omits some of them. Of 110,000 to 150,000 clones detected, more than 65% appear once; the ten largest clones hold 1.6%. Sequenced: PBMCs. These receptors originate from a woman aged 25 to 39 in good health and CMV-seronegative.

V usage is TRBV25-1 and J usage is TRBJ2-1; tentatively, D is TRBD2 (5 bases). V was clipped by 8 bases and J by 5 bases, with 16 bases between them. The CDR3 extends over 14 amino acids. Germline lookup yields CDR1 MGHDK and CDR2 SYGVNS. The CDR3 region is CASRLGSDNNEQFF. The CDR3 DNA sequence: TGTGCCAGCCGGTTGGGTAGCGATAACAATGAGCAGTTCTTC. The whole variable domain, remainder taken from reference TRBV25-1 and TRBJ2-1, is EADIYQTPRYLVIGTGKKITLECSQTMGHDKMYWYQQDPGMELHLIHYSYGVNSTEKGDLSSESTVSRIRTEHFPLTLESARPSHTSQYLCASRLGSDNNEQFFGPGTRLTVL.

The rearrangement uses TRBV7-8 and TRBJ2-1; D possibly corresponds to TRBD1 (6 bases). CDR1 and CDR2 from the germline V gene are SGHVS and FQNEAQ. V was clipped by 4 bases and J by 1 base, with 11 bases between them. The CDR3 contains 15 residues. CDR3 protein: CASSSVQGSYNEQFF. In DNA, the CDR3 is TGTGCCAGCAGCTCCGTCCAGGGGTCCTACAATGAGCAGTTCTTC.

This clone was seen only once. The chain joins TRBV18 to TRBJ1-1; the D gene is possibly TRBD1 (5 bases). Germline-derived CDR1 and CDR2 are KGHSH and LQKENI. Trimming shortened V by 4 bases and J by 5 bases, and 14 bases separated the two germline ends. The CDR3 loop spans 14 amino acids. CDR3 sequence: CASSRGGDSTEAFF. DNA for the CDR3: TGTGCCAGCTCACGGGGCGGGGATTCGACTGAAGCTTTCTTT.

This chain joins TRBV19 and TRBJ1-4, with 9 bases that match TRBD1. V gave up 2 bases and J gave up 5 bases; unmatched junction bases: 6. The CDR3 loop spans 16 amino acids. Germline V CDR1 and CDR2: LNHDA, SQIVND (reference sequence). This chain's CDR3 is CASSIPGQGPNEKLFF. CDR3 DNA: TGTGCCAGTAGTATACCGGGACAGGGACCGAATGAAAAACTGTTTTTT.

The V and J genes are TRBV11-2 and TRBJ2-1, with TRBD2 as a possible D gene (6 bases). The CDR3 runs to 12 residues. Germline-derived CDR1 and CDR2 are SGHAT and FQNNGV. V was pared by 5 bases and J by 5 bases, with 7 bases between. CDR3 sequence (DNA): TGTGCCAGCAGCCCGGGGGACAATGAGCAGTTCTTC. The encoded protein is CASSPGDNEQFF. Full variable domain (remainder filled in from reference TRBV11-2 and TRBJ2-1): EAGVAQSPRYKIIEKRQSVAFWCNPISGHATLYWYQQILGQGPKLLIQFQNNGVVDDSQLPKDRFSAERLKGVDSTLKIQPAKLEDSAVYLCASSPGDNEQFFGPGTRLTVL.

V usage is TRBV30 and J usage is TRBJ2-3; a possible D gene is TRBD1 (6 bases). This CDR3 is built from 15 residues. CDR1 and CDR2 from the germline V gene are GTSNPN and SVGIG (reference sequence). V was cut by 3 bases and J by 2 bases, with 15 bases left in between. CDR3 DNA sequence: TGTGCCTGGAGATTGTTTGGGGGCCCCACAGATACGCAGTATTTT. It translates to CAWRLFGGPTDTQYF.

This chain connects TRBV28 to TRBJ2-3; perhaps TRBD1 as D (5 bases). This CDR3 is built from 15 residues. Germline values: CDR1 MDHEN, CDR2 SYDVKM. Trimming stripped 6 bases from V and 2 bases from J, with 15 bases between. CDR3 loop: CASRPTGSTTDTQYF. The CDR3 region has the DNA TGTGCCAGCAGACCCACAGGAAGTACCACAGATACGCAGTATTTT. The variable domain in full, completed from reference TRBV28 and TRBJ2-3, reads DVKVTQSSRYLVKRTGEKVFLECVQDMDHENMFWYRQDPGLGLRLIYFSYDVKMKEKGDIPEGYSVSREKKERFSLILESASTNQTSMYLCASRPTGSTTDTQYFGPGTRLTVL.

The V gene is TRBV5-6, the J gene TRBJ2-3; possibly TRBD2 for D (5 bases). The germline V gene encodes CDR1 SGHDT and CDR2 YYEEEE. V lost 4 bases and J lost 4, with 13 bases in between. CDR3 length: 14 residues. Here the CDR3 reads CASSTGLAPDTQYF. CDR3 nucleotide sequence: TGTGCCAGCAGCACGGGGTTAGCCCCAGATACGCAGTATTTT.

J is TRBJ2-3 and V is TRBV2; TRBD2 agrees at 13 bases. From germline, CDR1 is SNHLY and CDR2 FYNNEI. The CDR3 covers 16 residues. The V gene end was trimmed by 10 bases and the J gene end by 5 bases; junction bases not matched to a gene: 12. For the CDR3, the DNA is TGTGCCACGTCCGGAACTAGCGGGGGGGCGGGAGATACGCAGTATTTT. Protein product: CATSGTSGGAGDTQYF.

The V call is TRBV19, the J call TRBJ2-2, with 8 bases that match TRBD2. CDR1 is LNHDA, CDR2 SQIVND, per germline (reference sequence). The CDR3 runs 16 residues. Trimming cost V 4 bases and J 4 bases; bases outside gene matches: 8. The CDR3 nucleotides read TGTGCCAGTAGTAACCGGGGGGGGGCCGGCACCGGGGAGCTGTTTTTT. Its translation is CASSNRGGAGTGELFF.

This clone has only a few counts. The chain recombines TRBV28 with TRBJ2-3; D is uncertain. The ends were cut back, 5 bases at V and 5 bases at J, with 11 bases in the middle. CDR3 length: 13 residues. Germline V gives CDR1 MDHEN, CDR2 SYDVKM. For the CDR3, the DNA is TGTGCCAGCAGTCCCGTTTTCGGAGATACGCAGTATTTT. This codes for CASSPVFGDTQYF.

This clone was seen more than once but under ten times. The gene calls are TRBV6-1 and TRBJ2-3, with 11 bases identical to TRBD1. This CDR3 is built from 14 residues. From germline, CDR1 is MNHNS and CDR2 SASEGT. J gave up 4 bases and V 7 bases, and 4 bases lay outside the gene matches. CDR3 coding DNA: TGTGCCAGCACCGGGACAGGGGGAGCAGATACGCAGTATTTT. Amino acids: CASTGTGGADTQYF.

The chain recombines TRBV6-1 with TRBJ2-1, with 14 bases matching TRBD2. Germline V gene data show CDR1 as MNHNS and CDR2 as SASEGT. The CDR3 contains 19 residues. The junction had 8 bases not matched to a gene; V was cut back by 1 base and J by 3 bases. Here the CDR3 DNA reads TGTGCCAGCAGTGAAGTTCCCGGGACTAGCGGGAGAGTCTACAATGAGCAGTTCTTC. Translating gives CASSEVPGTSGRVYNEQFF.